Sequencing of this T cell receptor beta chain was carried out in a study of T cells in localized non-small cell lung cancer. A note on this clone: Its antigen is unidentified.

Data came from immunoSEQ multiplex PCR; TCRdb stores just in-frame clones and leaves some out. Of approximately 57,000 clones in the sample, 86% were seen once. Between the trimmed V and J ends, which lost 4 bases and 3 bases, there was a span of 14 bases. Germline V gene data show CDR1 as SGHRS and CDR2 as YFSETQ. The CDR3 totals 14 residues. Study outcomes and limitations: Of the top 100 tumor clones, median approximately 60 were in adjacent lung, 25 to 35 among its top 100. It was uninvolved adjacent lung that showed the highest T cell clonality, exceeding tumor. Heterogeneity remains possible because sequencing was limited to only one tumor region.

The gene calls are TRBV5-1 and TRBJ2-7; D possibly corresponds to TRBD2 (5 bases). The sequence was collected from a woman aged 35 to 70 with stage I lung adenocarcinoma. Sample: peripheral blood, taken before any cancer treatment. This chain's CDR3 is CASSIGIINYEQYF. CDR3 bases: TGCGCCAGCAGCATCGGGATTATTAACTACGAGCAGTACTTC.